The sequence of this T cell receptor (beta chain) was determined in a study of early stage breast cancer tumors. This table comes from immunoSEQ multiplex PCR, and its TCRdb copy is limited to in-frame clones, with some not included. The sample consists of about 58,000 clones, about 74% of them appearing once. The V end lost 6 bases, the J end lost 0 bases, and 24 bases lay between the germline ends. CDR1 and CDR2 (germline): SGDLS, YYNGEE. The CDR3 runs to 18 residues. The sequenced sample consisted of blood. This TCR came from a person younger than 45 with breast cancer. V is TRBV9 and J is TRBJ1-1; D is perhaps TRBD1 (6 bases). The CDR3 protein is CASTDSEMTGVMNTEAFF. The CDR3 DNA reads TGTGCCAGCACAGACAGTGAGATGACAGGAGTGATGAACACTGAAGCTTTCTTT. The full variable domain, its missing parts supplied by reference TRBV9 and TRBJ1-1, is DSGVTQTPKHLITATGQRVTLRCSPRSGDLSVYWYQQSLDQGLQFLIQYYNGEERAKGNILERFSAQQFPDLHSELNLSSLELGDSALYFCASTDSEMTGVMNTEAFFGQGTRLTVV.